This entry features one T cell receptor (beta chain) sequence. Libraries were prepared by immunoSEQ multiplex PCR; TCRdb keeps only in-frame clonotypes and omits some of them. Here the sample spans more than 20,000 clones, 75% to 85% being singletons. This entry belongs to a study of neoadjuvant nivolumab and ipilimumab in lung cancer. V shed 5 bases, J shed 7 bases, and the junction held 7 bases outside the gene matches. CDR1 and CDR2 (germline): SGHTA, FQGNSA. The CDR3 is 15 residues long. V and J are TRBV7-2 and TRBJ2-1, with TRBD1 matching 11 bases. The receptor comes from an adult with non-small cell lung cancer. The sequencing used tumor tissue, collected after neoadjuvant nivolumab, alone or with ipilimumab, at or shortly before surgery. The CDR3 sequence is CASSLDRGRGNEQFF. As DNA, the CDR3 is TGTGCCAGCAGCCTGGACAGGGGGCGAGGGAATGAGCAGTTCTTC.